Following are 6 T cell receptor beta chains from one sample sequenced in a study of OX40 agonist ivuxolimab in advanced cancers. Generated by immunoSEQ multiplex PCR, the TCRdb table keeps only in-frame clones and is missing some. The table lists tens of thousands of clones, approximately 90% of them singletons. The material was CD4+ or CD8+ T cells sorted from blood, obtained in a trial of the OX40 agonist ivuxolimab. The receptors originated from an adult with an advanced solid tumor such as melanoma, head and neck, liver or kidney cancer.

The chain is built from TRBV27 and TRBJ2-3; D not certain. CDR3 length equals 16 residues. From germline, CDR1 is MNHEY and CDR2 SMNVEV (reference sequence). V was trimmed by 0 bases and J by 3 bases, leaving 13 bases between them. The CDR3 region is CASSLSPLPATDTQYF. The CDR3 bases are TGTGCCAGCAGTTTATCCCCCCTCCCGGCAACAGATACGCAGTATTTT.

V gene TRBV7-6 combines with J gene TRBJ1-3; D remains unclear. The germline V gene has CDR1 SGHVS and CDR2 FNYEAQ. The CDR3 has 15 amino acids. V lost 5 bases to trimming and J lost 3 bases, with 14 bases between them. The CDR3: CASSLNFDSGNTIYF. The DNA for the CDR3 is TGTGCCAGCAGCCTGAACTTCGATAGTGGAAACACCATATATTTT.

The CDR3 loop reads CASSLVGGDTIYF. CDR3 in DNA: TGTGCCAGCAGCTTAGTTGGGGGTGACACCATATATTTT. V is TRBV7-8 and J is TRBJ1-3; possibly TRBD1 for D (5 bases). With 1 base removed from V and 8 bases from J, the gap between germline ends came to 9 bases. This CDR3 comprises 13 residues. Germline V lookup: CDR1 SGHVS, CDR2 FQNEAQ.

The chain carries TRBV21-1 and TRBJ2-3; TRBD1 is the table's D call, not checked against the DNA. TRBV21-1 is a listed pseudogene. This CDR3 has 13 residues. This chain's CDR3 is CASSKHGTDTQYF. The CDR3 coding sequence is TGTGCCAGCAGCAAACATGGCACAGATACGCAGTATTTT.

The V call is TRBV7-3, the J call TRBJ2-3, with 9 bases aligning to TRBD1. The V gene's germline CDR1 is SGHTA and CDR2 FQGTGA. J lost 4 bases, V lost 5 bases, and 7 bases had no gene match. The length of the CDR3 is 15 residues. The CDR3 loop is CASSLDRGIADTQYF. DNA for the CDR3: TGTGCCAGCAGCCTGGACAGGGGAATCGCAGATACGCAGTATTTT.

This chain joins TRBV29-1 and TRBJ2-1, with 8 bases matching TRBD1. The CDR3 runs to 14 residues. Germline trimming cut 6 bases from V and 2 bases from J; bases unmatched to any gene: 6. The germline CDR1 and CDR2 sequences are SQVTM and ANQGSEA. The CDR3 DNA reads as TGCAGCGTCAAAACAGGGGGTCCCTACAATGAGCAGTTCTTC. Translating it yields CSVKTGGPYNEQFF.